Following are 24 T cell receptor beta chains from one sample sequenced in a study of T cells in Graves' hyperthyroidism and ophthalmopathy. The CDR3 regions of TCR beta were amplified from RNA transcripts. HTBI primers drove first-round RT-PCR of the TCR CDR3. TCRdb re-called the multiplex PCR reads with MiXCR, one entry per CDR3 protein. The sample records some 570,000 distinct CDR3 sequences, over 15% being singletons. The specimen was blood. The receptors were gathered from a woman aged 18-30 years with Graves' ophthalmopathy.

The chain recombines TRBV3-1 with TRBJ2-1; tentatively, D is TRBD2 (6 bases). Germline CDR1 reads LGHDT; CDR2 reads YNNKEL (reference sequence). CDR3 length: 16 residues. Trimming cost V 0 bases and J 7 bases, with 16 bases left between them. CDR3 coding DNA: TGTGCCAGCAGCCAAGATCACGGGGGAGTGGGGAATGAGCAGTTCTTC. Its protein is CASSQDHGGVGNEQFF.

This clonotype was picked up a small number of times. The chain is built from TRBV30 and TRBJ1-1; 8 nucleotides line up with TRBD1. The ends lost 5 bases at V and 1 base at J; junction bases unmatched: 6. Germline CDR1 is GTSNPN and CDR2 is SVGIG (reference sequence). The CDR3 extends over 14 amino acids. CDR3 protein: CAWAGGRENTEAFF. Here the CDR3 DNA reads TGTGCCTGGGCAGGGGGCCGGGAGAACACTGAAGCTTTCTTT.

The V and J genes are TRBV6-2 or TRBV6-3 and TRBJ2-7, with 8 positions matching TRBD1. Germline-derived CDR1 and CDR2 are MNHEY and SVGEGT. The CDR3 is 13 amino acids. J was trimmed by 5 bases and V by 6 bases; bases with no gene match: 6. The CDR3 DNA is TGTGCCAGCAGCCGAACAGGGGGTCACGAGCAGTACTTC. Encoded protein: CASSRTGGHEQYF.

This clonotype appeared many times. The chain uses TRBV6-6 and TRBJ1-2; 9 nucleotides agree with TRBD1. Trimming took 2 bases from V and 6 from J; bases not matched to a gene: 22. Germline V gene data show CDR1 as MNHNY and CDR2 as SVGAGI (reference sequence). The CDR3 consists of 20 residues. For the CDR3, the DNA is TGTGCCAGCAGTTACGCCTCAAACCGGGACAGGGCGATAAAACAAAATGGCTACACCTTC. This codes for CASSYASNRDRAIKQNGYTF.

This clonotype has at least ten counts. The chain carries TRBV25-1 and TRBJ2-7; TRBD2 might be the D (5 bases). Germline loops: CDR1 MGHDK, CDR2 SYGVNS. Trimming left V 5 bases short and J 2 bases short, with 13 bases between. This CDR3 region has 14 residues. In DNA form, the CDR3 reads TGTGCCAGCAGTCGGGAAAACGGAGCCTACGAGCAGTACTTC. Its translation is CASSRENGAYEQYF.

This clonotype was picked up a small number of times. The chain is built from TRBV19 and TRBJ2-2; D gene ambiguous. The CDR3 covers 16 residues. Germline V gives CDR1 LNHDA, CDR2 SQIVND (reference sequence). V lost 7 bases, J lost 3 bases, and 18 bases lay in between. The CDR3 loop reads CASTPTGVTDTGELFF. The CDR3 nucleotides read TGTGCCAGTACTCCGACCGGAGTTACTGACACCGGGGAGCTGTTTTTT.

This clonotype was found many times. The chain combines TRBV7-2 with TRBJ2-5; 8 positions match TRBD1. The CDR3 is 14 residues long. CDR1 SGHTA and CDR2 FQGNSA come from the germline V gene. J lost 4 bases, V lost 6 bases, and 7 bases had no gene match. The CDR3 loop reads CASSPGQGPETQYF. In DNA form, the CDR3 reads TGTGCCAGCAGTCCAGGACAGGGCCCAGAGACCCAGTACTTC.

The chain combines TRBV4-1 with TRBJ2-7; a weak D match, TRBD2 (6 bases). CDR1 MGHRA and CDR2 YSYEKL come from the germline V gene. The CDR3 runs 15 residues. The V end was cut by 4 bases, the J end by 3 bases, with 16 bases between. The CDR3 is CASSLGVGRGYEQYF. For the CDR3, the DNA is TGCGCCAGCAGCCTAGGAGTCGGGAGAGGCTACGAGCAGTACTTC.

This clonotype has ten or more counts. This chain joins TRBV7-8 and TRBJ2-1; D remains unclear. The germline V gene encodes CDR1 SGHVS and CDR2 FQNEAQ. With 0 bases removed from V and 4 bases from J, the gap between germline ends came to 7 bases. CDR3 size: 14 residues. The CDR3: CASSLAGKYNEQFF. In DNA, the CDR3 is TGTGCCAGCAGCTTAGCAGGGAAGTACAATGAGCAGTTCTTC. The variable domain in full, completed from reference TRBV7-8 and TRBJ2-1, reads GAGVSQSPRYKVAKRGQDVALRCDPISGHVSLFWYQQALGQGPEFLTYFQNEAQLDKSGLPSDRFFAERPEGSVSTLKIQRTQQEDSAVYLCASSLAGKYNEQFFGPGTRLTVL.

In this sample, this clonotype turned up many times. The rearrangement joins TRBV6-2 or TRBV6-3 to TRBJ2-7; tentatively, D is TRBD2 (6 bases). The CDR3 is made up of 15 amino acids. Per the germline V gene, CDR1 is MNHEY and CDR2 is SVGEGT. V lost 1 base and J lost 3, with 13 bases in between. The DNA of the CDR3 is TGTGCCAGCAGTTACTTGGGACTCGAGGGCTACGAGCAGTACTTC. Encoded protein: CASSYLGLEGYEQYF.

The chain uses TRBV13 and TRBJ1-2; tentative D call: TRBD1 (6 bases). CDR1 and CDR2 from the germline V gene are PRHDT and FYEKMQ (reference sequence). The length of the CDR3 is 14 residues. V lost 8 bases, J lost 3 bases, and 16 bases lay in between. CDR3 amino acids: CASGRRGVDYGYTF. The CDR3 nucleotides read TGTGCCAGCGGGAGGAGGGGGGTCGACTATGGCTACACCTTC.

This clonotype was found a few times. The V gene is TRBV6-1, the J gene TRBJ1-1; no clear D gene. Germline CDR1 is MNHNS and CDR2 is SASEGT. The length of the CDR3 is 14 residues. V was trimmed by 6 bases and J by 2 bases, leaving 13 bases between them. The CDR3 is CASSDFEDNTEAFF. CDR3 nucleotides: TGTGCCAGCAGCGACTTCGAGGATAACACTGAAGCTTTCTTT.

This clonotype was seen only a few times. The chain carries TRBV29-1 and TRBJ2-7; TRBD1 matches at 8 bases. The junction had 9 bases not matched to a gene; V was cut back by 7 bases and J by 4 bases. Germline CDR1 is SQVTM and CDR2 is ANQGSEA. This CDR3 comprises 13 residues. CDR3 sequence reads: CSAGTGEAYEQYF. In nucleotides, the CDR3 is TGCAGCGCCGGGACAGGCGAGGCTTACGAGCAGTACTTC.

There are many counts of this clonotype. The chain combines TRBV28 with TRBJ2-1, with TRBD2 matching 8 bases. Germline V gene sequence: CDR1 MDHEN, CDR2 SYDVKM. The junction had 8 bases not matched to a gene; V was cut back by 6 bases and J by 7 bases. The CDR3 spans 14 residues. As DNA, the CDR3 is TGTGCCAGCAGCCTCGGACTAGCAAGTAATGAGCAGTTCTTC. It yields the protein CASSLGLASNEQFF.

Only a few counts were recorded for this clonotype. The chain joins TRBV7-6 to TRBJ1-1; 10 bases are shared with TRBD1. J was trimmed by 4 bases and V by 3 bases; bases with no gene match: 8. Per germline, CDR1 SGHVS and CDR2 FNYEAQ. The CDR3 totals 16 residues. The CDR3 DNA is TGTGCCAGCAGCTTCCCCGACAGGGGGCTAGGCACTGAAGCTTTCTTT. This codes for CASSFPDRGLGTEAFF.

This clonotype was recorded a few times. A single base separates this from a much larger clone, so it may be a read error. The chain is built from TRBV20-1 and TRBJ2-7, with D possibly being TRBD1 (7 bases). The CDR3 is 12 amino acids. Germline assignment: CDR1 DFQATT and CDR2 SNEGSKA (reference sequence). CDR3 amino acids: CSSGQGGYGQYF. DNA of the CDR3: TGCAGTTCGGGGCAGGGGGGCTACGGGCAGTACTTC.

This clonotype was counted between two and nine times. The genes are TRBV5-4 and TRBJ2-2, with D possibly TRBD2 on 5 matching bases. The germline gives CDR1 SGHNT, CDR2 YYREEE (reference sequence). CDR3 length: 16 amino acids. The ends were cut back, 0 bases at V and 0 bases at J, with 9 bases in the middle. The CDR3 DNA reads TGTGCCAGCAGCTTGGGGACTTTAGCGAACACCGGGGAGCTGTTTTTT. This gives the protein CASSLGTLANTGELFF.

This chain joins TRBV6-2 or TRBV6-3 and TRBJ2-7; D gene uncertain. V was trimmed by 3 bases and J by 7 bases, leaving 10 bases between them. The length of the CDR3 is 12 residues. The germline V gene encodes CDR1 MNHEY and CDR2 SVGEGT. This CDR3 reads CASSYTPREQYF. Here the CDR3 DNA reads TGTGCCAGCAGTTATACCCCCAGGGAGCAGTACTTC.

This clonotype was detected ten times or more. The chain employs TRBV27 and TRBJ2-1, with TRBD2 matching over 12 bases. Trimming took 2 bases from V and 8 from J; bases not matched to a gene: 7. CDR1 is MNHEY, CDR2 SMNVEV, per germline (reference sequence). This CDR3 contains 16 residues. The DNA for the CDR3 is TGTGCCAGCAGTTTAAGGACTAGCGGGGAGCCAGATGAGCAGTTCTTC. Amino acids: CASSLRTSGEPDEQFF.

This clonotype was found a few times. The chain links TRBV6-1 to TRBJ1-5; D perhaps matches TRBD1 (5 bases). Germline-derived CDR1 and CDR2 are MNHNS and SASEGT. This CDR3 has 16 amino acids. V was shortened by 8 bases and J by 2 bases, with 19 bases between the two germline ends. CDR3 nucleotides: TGTGCCAGCGAGGGGAGGGGCTGGTACGGCAATCAGCCCCAGCATTTT. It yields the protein CASEGRGWYGNQPQHF.

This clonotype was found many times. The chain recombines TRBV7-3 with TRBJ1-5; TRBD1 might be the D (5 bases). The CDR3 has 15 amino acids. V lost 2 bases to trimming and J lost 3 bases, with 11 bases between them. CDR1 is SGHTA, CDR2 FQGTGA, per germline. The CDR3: CASSLSGHNNQPQHF. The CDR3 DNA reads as TGTGCCAGCAGCTTATCCGGACACAACAATCAGCCCCAGCATTTT.

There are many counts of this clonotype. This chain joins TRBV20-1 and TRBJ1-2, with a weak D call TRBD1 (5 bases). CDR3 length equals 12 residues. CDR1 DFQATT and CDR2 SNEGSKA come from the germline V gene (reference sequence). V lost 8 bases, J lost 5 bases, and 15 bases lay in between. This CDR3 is CSPPGPAYGYTF. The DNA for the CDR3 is TGCAGTCCGCCGGGGCCCGCTTATGGCTACACCTTC.

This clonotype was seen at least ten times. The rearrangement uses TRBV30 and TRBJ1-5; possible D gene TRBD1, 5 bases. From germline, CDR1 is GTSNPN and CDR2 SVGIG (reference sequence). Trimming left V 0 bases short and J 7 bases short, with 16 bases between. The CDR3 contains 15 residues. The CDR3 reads CAWSVAGDGGQPQHF. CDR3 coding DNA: TGTGCCTGGAGTGTAGCTGGGGACGGAGGCCAGCCCCAGCATTTT.

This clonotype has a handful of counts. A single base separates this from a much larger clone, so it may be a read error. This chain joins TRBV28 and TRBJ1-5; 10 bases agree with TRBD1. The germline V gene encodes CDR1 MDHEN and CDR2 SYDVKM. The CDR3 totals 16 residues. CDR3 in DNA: TGTGCCGGCAGTGCTTTGTTGGACAGGGGGAATCAGCCCCAGCATTTT. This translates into CAGSALLDRGNQPQHF.